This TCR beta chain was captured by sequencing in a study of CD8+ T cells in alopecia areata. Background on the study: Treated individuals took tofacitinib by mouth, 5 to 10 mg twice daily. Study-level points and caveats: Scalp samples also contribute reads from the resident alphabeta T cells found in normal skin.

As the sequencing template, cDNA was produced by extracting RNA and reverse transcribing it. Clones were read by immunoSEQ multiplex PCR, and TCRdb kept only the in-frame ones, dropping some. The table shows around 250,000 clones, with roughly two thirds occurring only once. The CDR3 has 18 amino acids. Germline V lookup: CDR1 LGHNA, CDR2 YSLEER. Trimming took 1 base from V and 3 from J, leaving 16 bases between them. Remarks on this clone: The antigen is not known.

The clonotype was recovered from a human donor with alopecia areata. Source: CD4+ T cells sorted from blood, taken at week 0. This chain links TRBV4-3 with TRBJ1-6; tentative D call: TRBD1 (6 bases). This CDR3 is CASSQVSPGASYNSPLHF. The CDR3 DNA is TGCGCCAGCAGCCAAGTCTCCCCGGGGGCCAGCTATAATTCACCCCTCCACTTT.